The present entry profiles one T cell receptor beta chain with its context. Antigen specificity is unknown. The source of the sample is a study of T cell responses to AZD1222 COVID-19 vaccine. Whole-study results and caveats: Repertoires were collected only later (after the peak T cell response had occurred). Clonal diversity was possibly underestimated; the donors were predominantly white British and more often female. Among those given AZD1222, only 6 or 7 were seropositive at baseline. When two AZD1222 doses had been given, Spike-specific TCR breadth and depth rose.

This CDR3 contains 14 residues. Germline values: CDR1 SGHKS, CDR2 YYEKEE (reference sequence). V lost 4 bases and J 7 bases, leaving 18 bases between the germline ends. This table comes from immunoSEQ multiplex PCR, and its TCRdb copy is limited to in-frame clones, with some not included. The sample consists of 120,000 to 150,000 clones, 85% to 95% of them appearing once. The source is an adult in good health. The sample consisted of peripheral blood, taken on day 0 of MenACWY control vaccination. The rearrangement joins TRBV5-5 to TRBJ2-7, with D possibly being TRBD1 (6 bases). CDR3 residues: CASSRQATQKEQYF. The CDR3 nucleotides read TGTGCCAGCAGCCGACAGGCCACCCAGAAGGAGCAGTACTTC.